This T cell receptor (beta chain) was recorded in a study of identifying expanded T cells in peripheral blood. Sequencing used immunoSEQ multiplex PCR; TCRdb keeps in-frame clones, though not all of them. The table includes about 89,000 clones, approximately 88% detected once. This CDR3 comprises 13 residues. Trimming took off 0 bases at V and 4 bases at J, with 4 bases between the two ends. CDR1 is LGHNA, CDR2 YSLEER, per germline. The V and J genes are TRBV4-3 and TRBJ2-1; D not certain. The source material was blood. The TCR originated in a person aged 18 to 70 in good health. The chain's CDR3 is CASSQESYNEQFF. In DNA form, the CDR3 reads TGCGCCAGCAGCCAAGAGAGTTACAATGAGCAGTTCTTC.